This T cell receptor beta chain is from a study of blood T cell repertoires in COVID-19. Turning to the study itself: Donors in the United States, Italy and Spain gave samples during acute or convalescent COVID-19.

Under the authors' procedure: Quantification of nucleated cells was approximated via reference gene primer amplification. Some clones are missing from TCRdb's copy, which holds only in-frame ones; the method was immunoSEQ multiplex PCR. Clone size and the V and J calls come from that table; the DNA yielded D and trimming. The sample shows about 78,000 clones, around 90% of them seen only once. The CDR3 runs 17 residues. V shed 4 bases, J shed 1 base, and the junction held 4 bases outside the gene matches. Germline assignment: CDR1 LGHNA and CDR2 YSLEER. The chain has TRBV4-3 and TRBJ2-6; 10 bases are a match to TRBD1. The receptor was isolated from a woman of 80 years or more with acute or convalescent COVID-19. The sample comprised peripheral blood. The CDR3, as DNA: TGCGCCAGCAGCCTCCGGGACAGGGGATCTGGGGCCAACGTCCTGACTTTC. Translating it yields CASSLRDRGSGANVLTF.